Described below is a single T cell receptor (beta chain) sequence and its context. Its antigen is unknown. The trim removed 6 bases at V and 8 bases at J, leaving 13 bases unmatched. The CDR3 covers 14 residues. Germline-derived CDR1 and CDR2 are SQVTM and ANQGSEA. No ophthalmopathy progression within 18 months constituted stable Graves' hyperthyroidism. Subjects aged 18 to 65 presented with newly diagnosed hyperthyroidism of less than 2 months' duration. TCR beta CDR3 regions were amplified from RNA. A first-round RT-PCR of the TCR CDR3 used the HTBI primer set. TCRdb passed the multiplex PCR reads through MiXCR, listing each CDR3 protein once. This table has tens of thousands of distinct CDR3 sequences, approximately 45% appearing once. The entry originates in a study of T cells in Graves' hyperthyroidism and ophthalmopathy. Study conclusions and caveats: In the blood, most expanded thyroid clonotypes above 0.001 appeared as well.

The sequence was collected from a woman aged 30 to 39 with Graves' hyperthyroidism. The chain links TRBV29-1 to TRBJ1-2; TRBD1 matches at 9 bases. The sample comprised blood. The CDR3 DNA is TGCAGCGTGGGGGGCGGACAGGGGATGATGGGCTACACCTTC. Encoded protein: CSVGGGQGMMGYTF.